This T cell receptor beta chain was sequenced in a study of long-term antiretroviral therapy in people with HIV (dated by TCRdb to the early 2020s). For the study in its entirety: The earliest samples were collected approximately a decade before the 2015 WHO recommendation for immediate ART, a period when ART was typically delayed until CD4 counts fell. Whether ART initiation and durable HIV suppression were associated with changes in peripheral blood TRB repertoire composition and diversity was tested in a retrospective serial study. From 25 to 30 adults with confirmed HIV infection, the cohort provided under 200 cryopreserved PBMC samples, gathered serially across a mean of around 6 years (range 1-12). About 40% of the roughly 30 participants with HIV were female. Test extractions of a monoclonal T-cell line alongside approximately 34 polyclonal samples showed no cross-contamination during QIAcube processing. Study-level results and caveats: The samples span the years 2004 to 2017, and the ART regimens used may be less effective than current regimens. A significant increase in TRB diversity was found to be associated with ART initiation, although TRB diversity was observed to remain significantly below that of transplant donor controls even after long-term ART. Because pre-ART samples had limited cell numbers, profiling was done on unsorted PBMC rather than on sorted CD4+ and CD8+ T cells. Inferences about post-ART repertoire changes are limited because no data were available on ART adherence, viral resistance or therapy changes. At every time point, the repertoire was dominated by expanded TRB clones first identified before ART initiation, although this dominance fluctuated and, in many PLHIV, declined after ART. Compared with controls, HIV repertoires had narrower CDR3 length ranges, and the network structure pointed to an antigen-experienced repertoire that shifted only slightly toward naive after ART. Limited PBMC availability meant only the TCR beta chain was sequenced, without alpha chain pairing.

To be included, a participant needed at least one PBMC sample from before ART initiation plus at least two post-ART samples. Treatment was received in the United States of America by all participants with HIV. Before DNA extraction, cryopreserved samples of about 0.95-11 million PBMC were thawed and then washed. At the time of the earliest PBMC sample, participants with HIV were aged between about 23 and 54 years. PBMC samples were contributed by each participant from 1-4 timepoints before ART initiation and 2-8 timepoints after ART initiation, with a median of 7 samples. For every participant, serial HIV viral load, CD4+ T-cell count, ART history and demographic data were obtained. Using a Qiagen kit on a QIAcube, genomic DNA was extracted from unsorted PBMC, with samples processed in batches of 12. Worth noting for this clone: Its antigen target is currently unknown. The sample holds no much larger clone one base away, and base qualities are not on file.

Sequencing of the TRB variable region was done with the immunoSEQ hsTCRB v3.0 assay at survey level resolution. The targeted TRB sequencing depth was roughly 40,000-50,000 T-cell genomes per sample. TRB libraries were pooled and sequenced on an Illumina MiSeq using a v3 150-cycle kit. The original pipeline was this. Analysis of repertoires was carried out in R inside a reproducible Nextflow workflow spanning QC, data transformation and analysis. Custom analyses were implemented in LymphoSeq2, an R package for AIRR-Seq data exploration. After excluding a handful of samples that yielded fewer than 5000 total TRB sequences, 188 HIV repertoires remained for analysis. Among the roughly 190 retained HIV repertoires, about 59 were collected before ART initiation and approximately 130 were collected after ART initiation. Repertoires were downsampled to 5000 TRB nucleotide sequences, and summary statistics were averaged over 100 downsampling iterations. TRB sequences were retained for analysis only if CDR3 regions of at least seven amino acids were present. Diversity was assessed using a clonality score derived from Shannon entropy and using the Gini coefficient. In the repertoire networks, any two of the top 5000 CDR3 amino acid sequences were linked whenever the two sequences differed by an edit distance of one. For TRB CDR3 amino acid sequences, antigen specificity groups and MHC restriction were predicted with GLIPH2. To flag known associations with CMV, EBV, HIV or tissue antigens, CDR3 amino acid sequences were compared against VDJdb and McPAS-TCR. Pre-ART, post-ART and control groups were compared with Wilcoxon signed-rank tests and Holm-Bonferroni correction. TCRdb mirrors the immuneACCESS table, restricted to in-frame sequences. Some clones are absent from its copies; in checked studies, under half trace to an unresolved V gene, and the reason for the others is unknown. V and J calls and clone size come straight from that table; D and trimming were deduced from the DNA. The sample table shows 20,000 to 25,000 clones, and 85% to 95% are seen once. Less than 2.5% of the sample rests with the top ten.

This sample comprised unsorted PBMCs, obtained just over 4.8 years after starting antiretroviral therapy. The source of this sequence is a woman in her forties or fifties with HIV.

The DNA sequence is given as TGTGCCAGCTCACGGGGACCAACAGAGACCCAGTACTTC. It translates to CASSRGPTETQYF. The sequence is built from TRBV18 and TRBJ2-5; the D gene is possibly TRBD1 or TRBD2, each agreeing over 5 bases. The CDR3 measures 13 amino acids from cysteine to phenylalanine. Only the CDR3 part of the read is kept: 39 bases, read in frame from the first base. A distance of 10 bases separates the germline ends of V and J, which lose 4 bases and 4 bases respectively. Via the germline V gene, CDR1 is KGHSH and CDR2 LQKENI. Joined to the reference TRBV18 and TRBJ2-5 proteins, this CDR3 gives the full variable domain: NAGVMQNPRHLVRRRGQEARLRCSPMKGHSHVYWYRQLPEEGLKFMVYLQKENIIDESGMPKERFSAEFPKEGPSILRIQQVVRGDSAAYFCASSRGPTETQYFGPGTRLLVL.